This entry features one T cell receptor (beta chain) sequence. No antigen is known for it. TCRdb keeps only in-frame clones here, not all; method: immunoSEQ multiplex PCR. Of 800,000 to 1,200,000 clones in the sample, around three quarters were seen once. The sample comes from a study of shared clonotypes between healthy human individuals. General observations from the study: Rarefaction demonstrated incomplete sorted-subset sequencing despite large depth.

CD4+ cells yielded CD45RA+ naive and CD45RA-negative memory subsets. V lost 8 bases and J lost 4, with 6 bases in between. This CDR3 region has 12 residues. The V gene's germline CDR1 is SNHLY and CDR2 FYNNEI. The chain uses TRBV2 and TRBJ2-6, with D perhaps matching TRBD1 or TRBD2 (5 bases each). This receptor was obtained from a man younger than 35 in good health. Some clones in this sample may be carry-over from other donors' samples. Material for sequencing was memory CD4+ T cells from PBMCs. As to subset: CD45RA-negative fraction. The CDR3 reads CASGTGANVLTF. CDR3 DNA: TGTGCCAGCGGGACCGGGGCCAACGTCCTGACTTTC.